This is a list of T cell receptor beta chains from one sample in a study of human T cells and chemical hapten exposure. MiXCR, run by TCRdb on the RACE reads, gives a single entry per CDR3 protein. The sample lists roughly 360,000 distinct CDR3 sequences, roughly 5% occurring once. Sequenced here: whole blood, sampled in connection with sensitization to the hapten diphenylcyclopropenone (DPC). The receptors derive from a woman aged 50 to 60 with alopecia areata. Some clones in this sample may be carry-over from other donors' samples. Each CDR3 is given with its conserved first and last residue. D genes are given only for firm matches. Not all rows give a size; the values are once, few, many and, for expanded clones, a class.

j_call clone_size v_call d_call cdr3_nt cdr3_aa
TRBJ2-5 many TRBV5-4 NA TGTGCCAGCAGCTTGGCCCGGAGGGAAGAGACCCAGTACTTC CASSLARREETQYF
TRBJ2-3 few TRBV2 NA TGTGCCAGCAGTGGTAGACTAGTCGATACGCAGTATTTT CASSGRLVDTQYF
TRBJ1-6 NA TRBV2 NA TGTGCCAGCAGTGAACGATTTGCAGGGGCCTATAATTCACCCCTCCACTTT CASSERFAGAYNSPLHF
TRBJ2-1 many TRBV6-1 NA TGTGCCAGCAGTGAATTTCTAGGCCTCAATGAGCAGTTCTTC CASSEFLGLNEQFF
TRBJ1-1 NA TRBV5-1 NA TGCGCCAGCAGCGCCTCACAGGGCGCCACTGAAGCTTTCTTT CASSASQGATEAFF
TRBJ1-2 many TRBV20-1 NA TGCAGTGCTAGGCTCCAGGGAGACTACACCTTC CSARLQGDYTF
TRBJ1-1 many TRBV13 NA TGTGCCAGCAGCTTTCAACCCACTGAAGCTTTCTTT CASSFQPTEAFF
TRBJ2-3 NA TRBV7-9 NA TGTGCCAGCAGCTTTGGGCTGTTCACAGATACGCAGTATTTT CASSFGLFTDTQYF
TRBJ2-7 many TRBV2 NA TGTGCCAGCAGTGAAGGGTACGAGCAGTACTTC CASSEGYEQYF
TRBJ1-1 NA TRBV27 NA TGTGCCAGCAGTTTCAACCCGAACACTGAAGCTTTCTTT CASSFNPNTEAFF
TRBJ1-3 NA TRBV30 NA TGTGCCTGGAGTTATAGCGCTGGAAACACCATATATTTT CAWSYSAGNTIYF
TRBJ2-6 many TRBV28 NA TGTGCCAGCAGTTCAACGGGACAAGCCAACGTCCTGACTTTC CASSSTGQANVLTF
TRBJ2-3 many TRBV12-3/TRBV12-4 NA TGTGCCAGCAGTTTATCGGGGGCGTTGGGAGATACGCAGTATTTT CASSLSGALGDTQYF
TRBJ1-2 NA TRBV20-1 NA TGCAGTGCTAGAGATGTAGCAGCCTTTAACTATGGCTACACCTTC CSARDVAAFNYGYTF
TRBJ2-1 many TRBV13 TRBD2 TGTGCCAGCAGCACGACTAGCGGATACAATGAGCAGTTCTTC CASSTTSGYNEQFF
TRBJ2-2 many TRBV28 TRBD2 TGTGCCAGCAGTTTCGGCGGGAGTATATGGGAGCTGTTTTTT CASSFGGSIWELFF
TRBJ1-5 many TRBV3-1 TRBD1 TGTGCCAGCAGCCAAGGGACAGGGGGTTATCAGCCCCAGCATTTT CASSQGTGGYQPQHF
TRBJ2-3 NA TRBV9 NA TGTGCCAGCAGCCCTTCTCCGGGGAACACAGATACGCAGTATTTT CASSPSPGNTDTQYF
TRBJ2-7 NA TRBV5-6 NA TGTGCCAGCTTAACCTGGACGGGGTCGACCTACGAGCAGTACTTC CASLTWTGSTYEQYF
TRBJ2-3 many TRBV28 NA TGTGCCAGCAGCGCTAATACGCAGTATTTT CASSANTQYF
TRBJ1-1 many TRBV6-1 TRBD1 TGTGCCAGCGGCAAGACAGGGGAGGTTCGACGTGGCACTGAAGCTTTCTTT CASGKTGEVRRGTEAFF
TRBJ1-1 few TRBV6-5 NA TGTGCCAGCAGTTACTCGGTCACCTCGGAGACTGAAGCTTTCTTT CASSYSVTSETEAFF
TRBJ2-3 NA TRBV28 TRBD2 TGTGCCAGCAGTGGGGGGGGAGGAGATACGCAGTATTTT CASSGGGGDTQYF
TRBJ2-7 many TRBV28 TRBD1 TGTGCCAGCACCCCAGCGACAGGGGGGTACGAGCAGTACTTC CASTPATGGYEQYF
TRBJ2-1 many TRBV7-9 NA TGTGCCAGCAGCTCGCAGAGAGACCTCTACAATGAGCAGTTCTTC CASSSQRDLYNEQFF
TRBJ2-3 NA TRBV20-1 NA TGCAGTGCTAACAACCGGGCAACGCAGTGTTTT CSANNRATQCF
TRBJ1-2 many TRBV7-2 NA TGTGCCAGCAGCTTAGCCCCAGACATCAACTATGGCTACACCTTC CASSLAPDINYGYTF
TRBJ1-6 many TRBV12-3/TRBV12-4 NA TGTGCCAGCAGTCCGCCGCGGGGTGATAATTCACCCCTCCACTTT CASSPPRGDNSPLHF
TRBJ1-4 NA TRBV28 NA TGTGCCAGCAGTTTTCGAGGGGTAACGCCAAATGAAAAACTGTTTTTT CASSFRGVTPNEKLFF
TRBJ1-5 NA TRBV2 NA TGTGCCAGCAGTTGGGACAACAATAGCAATCAGCCCCAGCATTTT CASSWDNNSNQPQHF
TRBJ2-2 few TRBV12-3/TRBV12-4 TRBD1 TGTGCCAGCAGTTTTGTTCGGTCCGGGACAGGAGGCACCGGGGAGCTGTTTTTT CASSFVRSGTGGTGELFF
TRBJ1-5 many TRBV7-8 TRBD1 TGTGCCAGCAGCTATAACAGGGGCAGCAATCAGCCCCAGCATTTT CASSYNRGSNQPQHF
TRBJ1-1 many TRBV6-5 NA TGTGCCAGCAGTTATGGGGGATCCACTGAAGCTTTCTTT CASSYGGSTEAFF
TRBJ2-3 many TRBV7-2 TRBD2 TGTGCCAGCAGCCCACAGGAGAGTGGGAGGGGCACAGATACGCAGTATTTT CASSPQESGRGTDTQYF
TRBJ2-1 few TRBV7-7 TRBD2 TGTGCCAGCAGCTTAGGAGGAGCGGGGGGGCGGACTGAGCAGTTCTTC CASSLGGAGGRTEQFF
TRBJ2-3 few TRBV5-4 NA TGTGCCAGCAGCCCCGGGGGAAGCCGCGGCACAGATACGCAGTATTTT CASSPGGSRGTDTQYF
TRBJ2-7 few TRBV6-5 TRBD2 TGTGCCAGCAGTTTCCCTAGGACTAGCGGGGGGCCCAGCGAGCAGTACTTC CASSFPRTSGGPSEQYF
TRBJ1-1 few TRBV7-6 TRBD1 TGTGCCAGCAGCTTAGCCGGGACAGGTCACACTGAAGCTTTCTTT CASSLAGTGHTEAFF
TRBJ1-5 few TRBV10-2 NA TGCGCCAGCAGTGAGTCCGAAATTGACATTTATAGCAATCAGCCCCAGCATTTT CASSESEIDIYSNQPQHF
TRBJ2-5 many TRBV7-9 NA TGTGCCAGCCTTCCGGACAGCCAAGAGACCCAGTACTTC CASLPDSQETQYF
TRBJ2-3 few TRBV5-1 TRBD1 TGCGCCAGCAGCTCCGGGACAGGGGCGACAGATACGCAGTATTTT CASSSGTGATDTQYF
TRBJ1-2 many TRBV4-3 NA TGCGCCAGCCGGGATCACTATGGCTACACCTTC CASRDHYGYTF
TRBJ2-7 many TRBV11-2 NA TGTGCCAGCAGCCCCGCAATGGCACGGGAGCAGTACTTC CASSPAMAREQYF
TRBJ2-3 few TRBV6-2/TRBV6-3 TRBD2 TGTGCCAGCAGTTACTCAGCTAGCGGAGGGGATACGCAGTATTTT CASSYSASGGDTQYF
TRBJ2-3 many TRBV12-3/TRBV12-4 TRBD1 TGTGCCAGCACTGGCAGGGGGACAGATACGCAGTATTTT CASTGRGTDTQYF
TRBJ1-2 many TRBV20-1 TRBD1 TGCAGTGCTAGCGGGATCTACCCTCAACAGGGGAACGACTATGGCTACACCTTC CSASGIYPQQGNDYGYTF
TRBJ1-5 many TRBV7-2 NA TGTGCCAGCAGCTTAGGGGCAAGTCAGCCCCAGCATTTT CASSLGASQPQHF
TRBJ1-3 NA TRBV27 NA TGTGCCAGCAGTTTAGTGGGGCCCGGAAACACCATATATTTT CASSLVGPGNTIYF
TRBJ2-3 once TRBV7-9 NA TGTGCCAGCAGCTTAGCGCAACCCACGCAGTATTTT CASSLAQPTQYF
TRBJ2-1 NA TRBV6-2/TRBV6-3 TRBD2 TGTGCCAGCGCCTTGACTAGCCCCTACAATGAGCAGTTCTTC CASALTSPYNEQFF
TRBJ2-5 many TRBV3-1 NA TGTGCCAGCAGCCAAGATCGAGGGGAGACCCAGTACTTC CASSQDRGETQYF
TRBJ1-4 NA TRBV15 NA TGTGCCACCAGCAGAGATCCCGGTGAAAAACTGTTTTTT CATSRDPGEKLFF
TRBJ1-1 NA TRBV12-3/TRBV12-4 NA TGTGCCAGCAGTAGCTACAGGAGTATGAACACTGAAGCTTTCTTT CASSSYRSMNTEAFF
TRBJ1-6 few TRBV6-5 NA TGTGCCAGCAGACCAAACCTGAGCTCCTATAATTCACCCCTCCACTTT CASRPNLSSYNSPLHF
TRBJ2-3 few TRBV6-5 TRBD2 TGTGCCAGCAGTTATACCGGGACTAGTGGGGATACGCAGTATTTT CASSYTGTSGDTQYF
TRBJ1-6 many TRBV3-1 NA TGTGCCAGCAGCCAAGCTTCTCTCGGGCAGTTTAATTCACCCCTCCACTTT CASSQASLGQFNSPLHF
TRBJ2-3 many TRBV6-5 TRBD1 TGTGCCAGCAGTTACTGGGACAGCTCCACAGATACGCAGTATTTT CASSYWDSSTDTQYF